This entry is about one T cell receptor (beta chain). This receptor's antigen is unknown. The sample holds no much larger clone one base away, and base qualities are not on file. This sample stems from a study of cytomegalovirus exposure and HLA in healthy donors (dated by TCRdb to the late 2010s). Study-level background: An earlier analysis of several hundred of the donors reported over 250 Gb of sequence data and about 120 million unique TCR beta sequences obtained from roughly 170 million T cells. An early release that covered roughly 600 HLA-typed donors contained around 300 gigabases of sequencing data and about 84 million unique TCR sequences. Of the approximately 400 genotyped donors, less than 85% were placed in the genetic ancestry cluster associated with self-reported Caucasian donors. The study aimed to test whether cataloging public T cell receptors could reveal signatures of past pathogen exposure. The T cell repertoires of around 670 subjects were profiled by immunosequencing and related to cytomegalovirus serostatus. In addition to the first cohort of 650 to 800 subjects, a separate validation cohort of 130 or so different subjects was used. To predict cytomegalovirus infection status, the study brought together high-throughput TCR immunosequencing, statistical association of individual TCRs with disease status, and machine learning. In a later analysis, previously published TCR beta repertoires from 550 to 700 donors were re-analyzed and high-resolution HLA genotyping was added so that TCR occurrence patterns could be studied. In the later analysis, no new phenotypic data were used to find candidate immune exposures; instead, reliance was placed on TCR beta sequences and their occurrence across donors. An earlier analysis of several hundred of the donors applied high-throughput TCR beta sequencing to assess whether each TCR beta V gene segment acted as functional or pseudogenic. Donor age, sex, ethnicity and CMV serostatus were collected together with the repertoire data. A later genetic analysis took genome-wide SNP genotypes for about three fifths of the roughly 670 donors and used that subset as a discovery cohort. All discovery cohort repertoires had been generated on a single sequencing platform. HLA typing included class I and class II loci at four-digit resolution. Typing coverage differed by locus: A, B, C, DRB1 and DQB1 were typed in roughly 629-630 donors, DQA1 in approximately 520, DPA1 in 600 to 610, and DPB1 in 400 to 490. Five DR-DQ haplotypes were handled as single units for association and clustering because linkage in the cohort was strong. Across some 400 genotyped donors of the cohort, an average of about 220,000 unique TCR beta nucleotide sequences per donor were sequenced, and approximately 17% of those sequences were non-productive. The paper's findings and limits, for the study overall: A later analysis reported that several top co-occurrence clusters appeared linked to parvovirus B19, influenza, CMV and Epstein-Barr virus. In a later genetic analysis, fewer N-insertions in productive TCRs were reported among donors in an Asian-associated ancestry cluster than the roughly 700-donor mean. Sequencing depth was assumed to be roughly uniform across donors in the presence/absence analyses, though that assumption may not hold. In an earlier analysis of more than 450 of the donors, most TCR beta V segments were observed in productive rearrangements about 87% or about 30% of the time, broadly matching IMGT annotations. A few of the identified cytomegalovirus-associated TCR beta chains were confirmed in vitro to be specific for cytomegalovirus antigens. While some public TCRs were present in many individuals, most TCR sequences turned up only very rarely across donors. Correlated functional status among segregating V segments might reflect linkage disequilibrium, but an unknown experimental factor could not be ruled out. The cohort was sequenced for TCR beta chains only, and without alpha or paired-chain data the features that could be detected were limited. The only immune exposure information available for the cohort was CMV serostatus. When HLA alleles, especially DR and DQ, strongly co-occurred, TCR associations were difficult to assign to individual alleles. HLA typing was unavailable for some donors at each locus, so association tests used only the typed subset. In a later analysis, HLA-associated TCR beta chains showed more clonal expansion and lower generation probabilities than non-associated chains that were equally common. Cytomegalovirus status was reported to be diagnosed by the classifier with high specificity and sensitivity in both the original and validation cohorts. A group of highly shared sequence variants was considered likely to be a technical artifact of the sequencing pipeline. Seventeen rarely observed V segments, including chromosome 9 orphons, were excluded from the earlier analysis of several hundred of the donors because counts were too low. A further reported finding was that TCR beta sequences accurately predicted the HLA-A and HLA-B alleles for most subjects in the first cohort. The authors suggested that the approach could potentially be generalized to other disease states and immunological phenotypes. The study gave a list of about 150 TCR beta chains associated with cytomegalovirus. In a later analysis, the rate of TCR association differed among HLA loci, with DRB1 alleles having the most associated TCRs and HLA-C alleles having the fewest. Most CMV-associated TCR beta chains appeared to be HLA-restricted in a later analysis, and the HLA associations seemed to be driven largely by CMV exposure. In a later genetic analysis, a missense DCLRE1C variant was associated with V-gene and J-gene trimming of TCR beta chains, and the association was replicated in an independent cohort. A later analysis associated approximately 17,000 TCR beta sequences with specific HLA alleles at a false discovery rate of 0.05.

The cohort consisted of approximately 690 healthy bone marrow donors. At the time of sampling, every cohort member was nominally healthy, though immune exposures that went unrecorded were likely present. The donor tested CMV seropositive, placing the donor among the approximately 310 seropositive members of the cohort. A peripheral blood sample was collected from each donor, and TCR beta sequencing was performed on peripheral blood mononuclear cells. The Qiagen DNeasy Blood Extraction Kit was used to extract genomic DNA from the blood cell samples. The library was generated by the immunoSEQ multiplex PCR assay. The multiplex PCR relied on a mix of 60 forward primers for TCR Vbeta segments and 13 reverse primers for TCR Jbeta segments. A multiplex PCR assay on genomic DNA amplified the CDR3 region of rearranged TCR beta genes. On the Illumina HiSeq System, the amplified TCR beta libraries were sequenced as 87-base-pair reads. Per the original workflow: Across the 670 or so repertoires, a later analysis counted about 81 million unique TCR beta chains, approximately 12 million of which were shared by at least two donors. To remove PCR and sequencing errors, raw reads were error-corrected and collapsed into unique sequences using a nearest-neighbor algorithm that merged closely related sequences. V, D and J gene segments were assigned by aligning CDR3 sequences to IMGT reference sequences. For a sequence to be retained, at least a six-nucleotide match to both a V gene segment and a J gene segment was required. A rearrangement was called productive if the CDR3 had no stop codons and remained in frame with V and J, and every other rearrangement was called non-productive. CDR3 was defined according to IMGT convention as the region running from the second conserved V-encoded cysteine to the conserved J-encoded phenylalanine. The earlier analysis of about 570 of the donors excluded any sequence lacking an unambiguous match to a single V gene segment. In an earlier analysis of approximately 590 of the donors, a V segment was called functional when productive rearrangements were above 56.7%, and segregating when the standard deviation between donors exceeded 5%. To diagnose cytomegalovirus status from the catalog of TCR beta chain sequences, a statistical classification framework was built. A later analysis assigned V and J genes by comparing TCR nucleotide sequences with IMGT/GENE-DB human TR gene sequences. In a later analysis, CDR3 sequences and most-parsimonious VDJ recombination scenarios were assigned using the TCRdist pipeline. In a later analysis, each TCR beta chain was defined by its CDR3 amino acid sequence together with its V-gene family, and reads lacking a unique V-gene family were excluded. To address suspected cross-contamination and a sequencing artifact, a later analysis removed a few hundred highly shared, low-generation-probability nucleotide sequences. For each public chain, a later analysis derived a clonal expansion index from normalized ranks of inferred template counts within each repertoire. A later analysis computed generation probabilities with a VDJ recombination model fitted to out-of-frame rearrangements, and checked the results against IGoR. Hypergeometric tests were used in a later analysis to score TCR-TCR, TCR-HLA and TCR-CMV co-occurrence, with a repertoire-size bias correction applied to the TCR pairs. A later analysis estimated false discovery rates by permuting HLA or CMV assignments 20 times. A later analysis grouped co-occurring TCRs with DBSCAN, adding TCRdist sequence similarity when clustering within HLA-allele-positive subsets. For co-occurrence clustering, repertoires with fewer than 30,000 or more than 120,000 public chains were excluded, along with about five repertoires with anomalous nucleotide sharing. The source is immuneACCESS, and TCRdb retained only in-frame sequences with V and J called. Part of the clones is not carried over; for the studies checked, unresolved V genes explain less than half of this, and the remainder is unexplained. The D gene and trimming were derived from the DNA, and the V and J assignments and clone size from that table. The sample yields over 200,000 clones; around 76% were counted once. The ten largest clonotypes hold approximately 5.7% of the sample.

Sequencing input: PBMCs. This TCR came from a man between 35 and 55 years old in good health and CMV-seropositive.

The CDR3 protein sequence reads: CASSQVPSRAYNEQFF. The DNA sequence reads TGTGCCAGCAGCCAAGTCCCCAGCAGGGCCTACAATGAGCAGTTCTTC. The rearrangement combines TRBV4-2 with TRBJ2-1; the D gene is perhaps TRBD1, from 5 matching bases. The CDR3 covers 16 residues, taking in both the cysteine and the phenylalanine. Here the CDR3 DNA is all that survives: 48 bases in frame from base 1. According to the germline V gene, CDR1 reads LGHNA and CDR2 reads YNFKEQ. V drops 1 base and J drops 2 bases, leaving 12 bases in between.